What follows is one TCR beta chain and its context. Per the original methods: Estimates of nucleated cell counts were drawn from the amplification of reference gene primers. The method was immunoSEQ multiplex PCR; TCRdb's version includes in-frame clones alone and lacks a portion of them. V and J calls plus clone size are reproduced from that table; the DNA served to infer D and trimming. In the table there are 95,000 to 150,000 clones, around 91% of which are singletons. This sample was taken from a study of blood T cell repertoires in COVID-19. Study overall: The United States, Italy and Spain provided the acute and convalescent COVID-19 samples. The analysed material was cDNA or gDNA that came from T cells, B-cell-depleted T cells, or PBMCs.

This sequence originates from a man between 65 and 79 years old with active or convalescent COVID-19. The sample comprised peripheral blood.

The DNA of the CDR3 is TGTGCCAGTAGTACACCAGGGGGCCAGGAGACCCAGTACTTC. As protein: CASSTPGGQETQYF. V gene TRBV19 combines with J gene TRBJ2-5, with 8 positions matching TRBD1. The germline V gene encodes CDR1 LNHDA and CDR2 SQIVND (reference sequence). The CDR3 has 14 amino acids. The J segment lost 5 bases and the V segment lost 4 bases, leaving 6 bases of the junction unmatched.